This TCR beta chain stems from a study of identifying expanded T cells in peripheral blood. Study findings and constraints: Clone count variance between roughly 2-week samples rose with total template count.

The V gene lost 2 bases and the J gene lost 1 base, with 5 bases spanning the gap. Germline V gene sequence: CDR1 KGHSH, CDR2 LQKENI. The CDR3 is 13 amino acids. A remark on this clone: Antigen specificity is unknown.

Assay: immunoSEQ multiplex PCR; the TCRdb copy retains only in-frame clones and omits some. The sample includes some 100,000 clones, roughly 85% seen only once; the top ten take about 15%. The chain carries TRBV18 and TRBJ1-1; D gene uncertain. The TCR comes from a person aged 18-70 years in good health. The sequencing sample was made of blood. CDR3 protein: CASSPLQNTEAFF. The CDR3 DNA sequence: TGTGCCAGCTCACCATTACAGAACACTGAAGCTTTCTTT. The full variable domain, rest sourced from reference TRBV18 and TRBJ1-1, is NAGVMQNPRHLVRRRGQEARLRCSPMKGHSHVYWYRQLPEEGLKFMVYLQKENIIDESGMPKERFSAEFPKEGPSILRIQQVVRGDSAAYFCASSPLQNTEAFFGQGTRLTVV.